This paragraph reports one T cell receptor (beta chain). This clone was observed a few times. The target of this receptor is not known. Base qualities are missing; no much larger clone stands one base away. The data derive from a study of beta chain features in type 1 diabetes (dated 2018 in TCRdb). Study-wide context: Patients and healthy donors did not differ in mean age, gender distribution, total cell number or subset yield. Regulatory and stem cell-like memory subsets were obtained from only 8 patients and about 8 healthy donors, while naive and central memory subsets were obtained from all 30 or so donors. The study compared TCRB repertoires of sorted circulating CD4+ T cell subsets between recently diagnosed type 1 diabetes patients and matched healthy donors. Across all samples, around 100 million sorted cells were examined, and cell number per subset correlated strongly with RNA yield.

A single peripheral blood draw of approximately 0.11 L on average was collected from each donor into heparinised tubes. Using a panel that included CD45RO, CCR7, CD25, CD127, CD95 and CD27, naive, central memory, regulatory and stem cell-like memory CD4+ T cells were sorted on a BD FACSAria II. Every sorted population had a purity above 95%. Right away, PBMCs were isolated by Lymphoprep density gradient centrifugation and were stained directly, with no culture step. So that batch effects would be minimized, each experiment stained and sorted samples in pairs, pairing one healthy donor with one patient. The research as a whole found: PCR might favor shorter templates, but patient and control samples were amplified and corrected together, so any skew would affect both groups equally. At VDJ recombination sites, type 1 diabetes patients had fewer insertions and more deleted nucleotides, which implies abnormalities in thymic rearrangement. Type 1 diabetes patients showed a moderate but significant shortening of TCRB CDR3 length in all four CD4+ subsets. Because small numbers of individuals were included in the HLA sub-analyses, any influence of HLA type on TCRB rearrangement was left unresolved. Naive, central memory and regulatory TCRB repertoires appeared more similar among patients than among healthy donors. Because cDNA rather than genomic DNA was sequenced, highly expressing activated cells could have been over-represented, although no difference in activation and CD3 levels was found between groups.

Spanning cysteine to phenylalanine, the CDR3 consists of 13 amino acids. Of the read, only the CDR3 DNA is kept; its 39 bases are in frame from base 1. The germline V gene (reference sequence) provides CDR1 SGHNT and CDR2 YYREEE. V gives up 5 bases and J gives up 1 base, and the segment between their germline ends measures 9 bases. All of the isolated RNA was reverse transcribed with the High Capacity cDNA Reverse Transcription Kit, so expressed TCRB transcripts were sequenced. Deep immunoSEQ sequencing was applied to naive, central memory and regulatory T cell samples, giving an average of about 3.6 million total reads per sample. Sorted cells were lysed in RLT buffer and RNA was extracted with DNase-treated RNeasy Micro or Mini kits, depending on cell number. Each cell subset was processed on its own to prevent cross-contamination, while patient and healthy donor samples were processed together. The immunoSEQ multiplex PCR was used to amplify TCRB sequences from cDNA, generating 87-bp fragments that spanned the CDR3 region. Amplicons were sequenced on the Illumina HiSeq platform. As for the original processing: Synthetic template baselines were used to correct PCR bias computationally, reads within Hamming distance 2 were collapsed together, and singletons that could not be merged were discarded. Reads were aligned against IMGT so that V, D and J genes, CDR3 length and insertions or deletions at six rearrangement sites could be assigned. Within each subset, clonotype counts were normalized to sorted cell number, and only after that were true diversity and Gini coefficients computed with the tcR R package. Repertoire sharing was quantified using the overlap coefficient calculated on TCRB nucleotide sequences. TCRdb obtained this table from immuneACCESS and retained in-frame rearrangements with V and J assigned. These tables miss some clones; where compared with another copy, unresolved V genes account for less than half of the shortfall, and the remainder is unexplained. The D gene and trimming were derived from the DNA, and the V and J assignments and clone size from that table. Across this sample there are about 180,000 clones, with about 8% seen only once. About 0.9% of the sample rests with the top ten.

The sequence joins TRBV5-4 to TRBJ2-5; a tentative D call is TRBD2 (5 bases match). The sequenced sample consisted of central memory CD4+ T cells from blood. The sequence was collected from a woman in her thirties or forties with type 1 diabetes. The DNA is TGTGCCAGCAGACCCGGGGTCCAAGAGACCCAGTACTTC. Its protein reads: CASRPGVQETQYF.